The clone carrying this T cell receptor (beta chain) was detected many times. Its matching antigen is unknown. Peripheral blood was collected from the related graft donor on the marrow donation day. The entry originates in a study of T cells after posttransplantation cyclophosphamide. The length of the CDR3 is 14 residues. The V gene's germline CDR1 is MNHEY and CDR2 SMNVEV (reference sequence). Trimming took 5 bases from V and 0 from J, leaving 10 bases between them. Findings and caveats of the study: TRB overlap between skin or GI tissue T cells and blood was limited. Later post-transplant blood repertoires were often dominated by donor CD8+ memory clones. TRB clonality was highly associated with recipient CMV seropositivity and reactivation.

Sequencing was performed with immunoSEQ multiplex PCR; in TCRdb, only in-frame clones are kept and a portion is missing. The repertoire yields some 40,000 clones, none seen only once; the top ten contain 2.5%. The chain carries TRBV27 and TRBJ1-2; the D is unclear. The sample comprised PBMCs. The source of this sequence is a man in his fifties in good health, CMV-negative, and a related stem cell transplant donor. This chain's CDR3 is CASSAPTPNYGYTF. As DNA, the CDR3 is TGTGCCAGCAGTGCGCCCACCCCTAACTATGGCTACACCTTC.